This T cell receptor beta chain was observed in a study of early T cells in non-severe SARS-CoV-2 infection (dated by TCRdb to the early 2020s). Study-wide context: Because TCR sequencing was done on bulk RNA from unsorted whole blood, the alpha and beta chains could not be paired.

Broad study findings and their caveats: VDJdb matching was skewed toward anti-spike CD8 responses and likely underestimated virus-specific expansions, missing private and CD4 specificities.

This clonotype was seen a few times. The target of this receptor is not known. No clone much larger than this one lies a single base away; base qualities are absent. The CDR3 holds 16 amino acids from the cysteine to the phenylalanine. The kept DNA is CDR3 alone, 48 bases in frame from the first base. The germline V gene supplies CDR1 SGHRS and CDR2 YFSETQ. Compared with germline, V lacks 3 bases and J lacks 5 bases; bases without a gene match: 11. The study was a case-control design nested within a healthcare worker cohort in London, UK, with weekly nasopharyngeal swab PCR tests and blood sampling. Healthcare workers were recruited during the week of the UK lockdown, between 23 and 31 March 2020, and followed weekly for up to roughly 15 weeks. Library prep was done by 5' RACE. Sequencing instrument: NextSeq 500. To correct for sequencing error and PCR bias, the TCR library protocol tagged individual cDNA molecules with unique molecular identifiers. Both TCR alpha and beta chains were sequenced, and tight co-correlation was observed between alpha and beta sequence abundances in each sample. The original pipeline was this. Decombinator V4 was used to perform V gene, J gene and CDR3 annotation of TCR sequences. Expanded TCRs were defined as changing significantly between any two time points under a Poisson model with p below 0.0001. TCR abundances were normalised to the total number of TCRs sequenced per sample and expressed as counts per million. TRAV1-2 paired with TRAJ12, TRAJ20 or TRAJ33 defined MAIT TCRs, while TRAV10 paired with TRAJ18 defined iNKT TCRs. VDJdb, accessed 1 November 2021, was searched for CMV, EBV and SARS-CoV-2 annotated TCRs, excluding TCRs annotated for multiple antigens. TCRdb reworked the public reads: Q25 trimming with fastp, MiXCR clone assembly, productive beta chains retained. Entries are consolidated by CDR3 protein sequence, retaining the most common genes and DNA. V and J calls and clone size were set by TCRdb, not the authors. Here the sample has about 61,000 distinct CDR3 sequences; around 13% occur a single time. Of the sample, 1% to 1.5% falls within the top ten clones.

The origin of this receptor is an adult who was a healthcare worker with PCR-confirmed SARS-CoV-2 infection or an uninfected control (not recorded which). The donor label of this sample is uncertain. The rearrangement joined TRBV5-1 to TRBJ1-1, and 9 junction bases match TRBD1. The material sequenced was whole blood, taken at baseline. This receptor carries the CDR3 CASSSNQGQGGTEAFF. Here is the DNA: TGCGCCAGCAGCTCAAACCAGGGACAGGGAGGAACTGAAGCTTTCTTT.